This T cell receptor (beta chain) was obtained from a study of T cell responses to AZD1222 COVID-19 vaccine. Concerning this clone itself: The antigen is not known.

Produced via immunoSEQ multiplex PCR; TCRdb's table is partial and in-frame only. The sample has about 120,000 clones; 70% to 90% are singletons. Germline-derived CDR1 and CDR2 are LNHNV and YYDKDF (reference sequence). With 0 bases removed from V and 7 bases from J, the gap between germline ends came to 16 bases. The CDR3 spans 16 residues. Study outcomes and limitations: Sampling captured repertoires only after the peak T cell response. Females made up more of the donors, who were largely white British, and clonal diversity may have come out too low.

The TCR originated in an adult in good health. This chain connects TRBV15 to TRBJ1-5; weak D call: TRBD1 (5 bases). Sample: peripheral blood, taken on day 0 of AZD1222 vaccination. The CDR3 nucleotides read TGTGCCACCAGCAGAGATACTCTGACAGATAGACAGCCCCAGCATTTT. Its translation is CATSRDTLTDRQPQHF. The whole variable domain, remainder taken from reference TRBV15 and TRBJ1-5, is DAMVIQNPRYQVTQFGKPVTLSCSQTLNHNVMYWYQQKSSQAPKLLFHYYDKDFNNEADTPDNFQSRRPNTSFCFLDIRSPGLGDTAMYLCATSRDTLTDRQPQHFGDGTRLSIL.